These T cell receptor beta chains were read from a single sample in a study of blood T cells in healthy people across ages. MiXCR, applied by TCRdb to the 5' RACE reads, yields one record per CDR3 protein. Of about 970,000 distinct CDR3 sequences listed, just over 50% are singletons. What was sequenced was blood. The source is a woman aged 55-69 years in good health. Each CDR3 is given with its conserved first and last residue. The D gene is left open where the match is weak. A row's size may be missing; if present it is once, few, many or a size class.

V: TRBV4-1
J: TRBJ2-5
size: few
D: .
DNA: TGCGCCAGCAGCCCCGGAGGGCCGATAGAGACCCAGTACTTC
CDR3: CASSPGGPIETQYF

V: TRBV10-3
J: TRBJ2-3
size: many
D: TRBD1
DNA: TGTGCCACCACGCGAGGGACAGAAACAGATACGCAGTATTTT
CDR3: CATTRGTETDTQYF

V: TRBV18
J: TRBJ1-5
size: few
D: TRBD1
DNA: TGTGCCAGCTCACCACAGAACGGGGTGCAGGGGGGTCAGCCCCAGCATTTT
CDR3: CASSPQNGVQGGQPQHF

V: TRBV7-8
J: TRBJ2-1
size: .
D: .
DNA: TGTGTCAGCAGCTTAGTTCCAGGGCTTGTGTACAATGAGCAGTTCTTC
CDR3: CVSSLVPGLVYNEQFF

V: TRBV20-1
J: TRBJ2-1
size: .
D: TRBD2
DNA: TGCAGTGCTCGGCTAGCGGGATTTGGGTACAATGAGCAGTTCTTC
CDR3: CSARLAGFGYNEQFF

V: TRBV27
J: TRBJ2-7
size: .
D: .
DNA: TGTGCCAGCAAGGAGAAGGCGCCATCCTACGAGCAGTACTTC
CDR3: CASKEKAPSYEQYF

V: TRBV3-1
J: TRBJ2-5
size: few
D: .
DNA: TGTGCCAGCAGCCAACCCGGGCAATCGGCAGGGACCCAGTACTTC
CDR3: CASSQPGQSAGTQYF

V: TRBV12-3/TRBV12-4
J: TRBJ1-5
size: .
D: .
DNA: TGTGCCAGCGGCCGCGCAGGGGAGAGTCAGCCCCAGCATTTT
CDR3: CASGRAGESQPQHF

V: TRBV14
J: TRBJ1-1
size: .
D: .
DNA: TGTGCCAGCAGCCAATCAAGGTACCGGTACACTGAAGCTTTCTTT
CDR3: CASSQSRYRYTEAFF

V: TRBV12-5
J: TRBJ2-2
size: .
D: TRBD1
DNA: TGTGCTAGTGGTTTGGTACAGGGGGTATCGGGGGAGCTGTTTTTT
CDR3: CASGLVQGVSGELFF

V: TRBV14
J: TRBJ1-1
size: .
D: .
DNA: TGTGCCAGCAGCCAAGATCCCGGGGGCATGAACACTGAAGCTTTCTTT
CDR3: CASSQDPGGMNTEAFF

V: TRBV15
J: TRBJ2-5
size: .
D: .
DNA: TGTGCCACCAGCAGAGATCATCGTCAAGGATTTAAAGAGACCCAGTACTTC
CDR3: CATSRDHRQGFKETQYF

V: TRBV12-3/TRBV12-4
J: TRBJ2-2
size: .
D: .
DNA: TGTGCCAGCTTCGACGGAACCGGGGAGCTGTTTTTT
CDR3: CASFDGTGELFF

V: TRBV7-8
J: TRBJ2-5
size: .
D: .
DNA: TGTGCCAGCAGCATAATCCGAGGACGACAAGAGACCCAGTACTTC
CDR3: CASSIIRGRQETQYF

V: TRBV12-3/TRBV12-4
J: TRBJ2-2
size: .
D: .
DNA: TGTGCCAGCAGTTTAAGGACCGGGGAGCTGTTTTTT
CDR3: CASSLRTGELFF

V: TRBV3-1
J: TRBJ1-2
size: few
D: .
DNA: TGTGCCAGCAGCCGATCAGAAGTTGGTATGGGCTACACCTTC
CDR3: CASSRSEVGMGYTF

V: TRBV4-1
J: TRBJ2-3
size: .
D: .
DNA: TGCGCCAGCAGCCAACAAATCCTCGGGGATACGCAGTATTTT
CDR3: CASSQQILGDTQYF

V: TRBV11-2
J: TRBJ2-1
size: .
D: .
DNA: TGTGCCAGCAGTCTTAGACGGGGCCGGGGGCTAGCGGAATACAATGGGCAGTTCTTC
CDR3: CASSLRRGRGLAEYNGQFF

V: TRBV29-1
J: TRBJ1-1
size: .
D: .
DNA: TGCAGCGTTGAACAGGGTAGCACTGAAGCTTTCTTT
CDR3: CSVEQGSTEAFF

V: TRBV5-1
J: TRBJ2-7
size: .
D: TRBD2
DNA: TGCGCCAGCAGCCTGACTAGCCTTAGCTCCTACGAGCAGTACTTC
CDR3: CASSLTSLSSYEQYF